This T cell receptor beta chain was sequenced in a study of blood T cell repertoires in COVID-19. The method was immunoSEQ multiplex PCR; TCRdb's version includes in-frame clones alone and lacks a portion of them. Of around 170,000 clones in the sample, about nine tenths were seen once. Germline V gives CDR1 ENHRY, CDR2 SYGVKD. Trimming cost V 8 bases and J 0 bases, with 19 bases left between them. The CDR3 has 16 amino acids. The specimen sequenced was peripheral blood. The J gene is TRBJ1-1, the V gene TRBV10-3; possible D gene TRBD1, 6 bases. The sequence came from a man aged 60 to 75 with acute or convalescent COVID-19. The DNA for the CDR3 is TGTGCCATCTCCGACAGGCCACTACTGATGAACACTGAAGCTTTCTTT. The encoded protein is CAISDRPLLMNTEAFF.